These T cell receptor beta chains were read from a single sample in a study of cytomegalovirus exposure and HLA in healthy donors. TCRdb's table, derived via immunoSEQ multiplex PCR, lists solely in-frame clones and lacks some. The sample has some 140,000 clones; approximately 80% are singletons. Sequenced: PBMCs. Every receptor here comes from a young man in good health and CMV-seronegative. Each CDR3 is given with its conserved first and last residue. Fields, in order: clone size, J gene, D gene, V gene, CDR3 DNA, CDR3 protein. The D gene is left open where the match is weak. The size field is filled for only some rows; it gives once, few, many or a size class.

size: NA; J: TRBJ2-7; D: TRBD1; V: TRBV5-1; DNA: TGCGCCAGCAGCTTGGCCGGGACAGACACCTACGAGCAGTACTTC; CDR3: CASSLAGTDTYEQYF
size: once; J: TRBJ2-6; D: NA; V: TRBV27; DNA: TGTGCCAGCAGATCGACCACTGGGGGGGCCGCCAGGGCCAACGTCCTGACTTTC; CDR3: CASRSTTGGAARANVLTF
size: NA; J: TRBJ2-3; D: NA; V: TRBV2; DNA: TGTGCCAGCAGTTTCCAGGGTATTACAGATACGCAGTATTTT; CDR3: CASSFQGITDTQYF
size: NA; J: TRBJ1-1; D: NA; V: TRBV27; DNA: TGTGCCAGCCGGGGGGGGAACACTGAAGCTTTCTTT; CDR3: CASRGGNTEAFF
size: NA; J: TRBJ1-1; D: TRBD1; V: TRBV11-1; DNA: TGTGCCAGCAGTATCACAGGGGGCGTATTGAACACTGAAGCTTTCTTT; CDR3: CASSITGGVLNTEAFF
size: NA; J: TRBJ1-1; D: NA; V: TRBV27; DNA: TGTGCCGGTTCGAGTTGTCGGTTTGAAGCTTTCTTT; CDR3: CAGSSCRFEAFF
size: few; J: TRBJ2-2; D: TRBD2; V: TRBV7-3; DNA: TGTGCCAGCAGCTCCTCCGGGACTAGTAAAACCGGGGAGCTGTTTTTT; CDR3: CASSSSGTSKTGELFF
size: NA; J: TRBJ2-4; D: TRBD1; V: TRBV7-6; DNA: TGTGCCAGCAGCTTAGGGCACTTAAAGGGGGCGCAAGCCAAAAACATTCAGTACTTC; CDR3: CASSLGHLKGAQAKNIQYF
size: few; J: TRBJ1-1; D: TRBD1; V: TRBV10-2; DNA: TGCGCCAGCAACACAGGGGGCGTTACTGAAGCTTTCTTT; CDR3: CASNTGGVTEAFF
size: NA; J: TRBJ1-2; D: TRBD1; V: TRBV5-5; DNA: TGTGCCAGCAGCTCAGCTGGGACAGGGAACTATGGCTACACCTTC; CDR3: CASSSAGTGNYGYTF
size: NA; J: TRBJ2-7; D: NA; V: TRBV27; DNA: TGTGCCAGCAGGATAAGGGGCGAGCAGTACTTC; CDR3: CASRIRGEQYF
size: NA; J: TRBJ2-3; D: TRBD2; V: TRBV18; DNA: TGTGCCAGCTCCGCGTCTTGGGCTAGCGGGACAGATACGCAGTATTTT; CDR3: CASSASWASGTDTQYF
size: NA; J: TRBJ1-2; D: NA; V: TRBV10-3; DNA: TGTGCCATCAACAAAGGACAGATGAACTATGGCTACACCTTC; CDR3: CAINKGQMNYGYTF
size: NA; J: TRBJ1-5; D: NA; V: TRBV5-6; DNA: TGTGCCAGCAGCCTCCGACAGTCCGTCATACACCCCCAGCATTTT; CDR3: CASSLRQSVIHPQHF
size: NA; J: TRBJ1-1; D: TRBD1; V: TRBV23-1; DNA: TGCGCCAGCAGCCCCGAAGAACAGGGGCCGCGCGGGGAAGCTTTCTTT; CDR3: CASSPEEQGPRGEAFF
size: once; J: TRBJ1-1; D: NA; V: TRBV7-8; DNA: TGTGCCAGCAGCTTACAGGGTTCCAACACTGAAGCTTTCTTT; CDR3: CASSLQGSNTEAFF
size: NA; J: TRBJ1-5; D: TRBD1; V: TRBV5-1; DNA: TGCGCCAGCAGCTTGGGTCCACAGGGGGCGGATCAGCCCCAGCATTTT; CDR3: CASSLGPQGADQPQHF
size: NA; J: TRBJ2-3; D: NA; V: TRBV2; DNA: TGTGCCAGCAGTGGGCTAGCGAGCACAGATACGCAGTATTTT; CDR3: CASSGLASTDTQYF
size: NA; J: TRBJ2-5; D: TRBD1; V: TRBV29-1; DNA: TGCAGCGTGCCGGGACAGGGTCAGACCCAGTACTTC; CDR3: CSVPGQGQTQYF
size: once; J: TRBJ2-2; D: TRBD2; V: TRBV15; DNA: TGTGCCACCAGCATGGGACTAGCCGGGGACGGGGAGCTGTTTTTT; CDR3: CATSMGLAGDGELFF
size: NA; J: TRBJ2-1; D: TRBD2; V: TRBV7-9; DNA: TGTGCCAGCAGCTCTCCGGGACTAGCGGTTCCCTCCTACAATGAGCAGTTCTTC; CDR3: CASSSPGLAVPSYNEQFF
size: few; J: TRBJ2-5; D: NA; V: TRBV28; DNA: TGTGCCAGCAGTTTTGATCCCGCGGAGACCCAGTACTTC; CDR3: CASSFDPAETQYF
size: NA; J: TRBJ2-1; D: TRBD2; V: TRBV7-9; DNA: TGTGCCAGCAGCCCGCGACTAGCGTTTACCTACAATGAGCAGTTCTTC; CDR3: CASSPRLAFTYNEQFF
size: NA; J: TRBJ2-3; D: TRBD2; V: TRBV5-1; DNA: TGCGCCAGCAGCTGGGGCTTAGCGGGAGCAGATACGCAGTATTTT; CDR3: CASSWGLAGADTQYF
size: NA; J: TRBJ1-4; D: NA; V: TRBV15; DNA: TGTGCCACCAGCAGTGGCCAGGGGCCAGAAAAACTGTTTTTT; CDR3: CATSSGQGPEKLFF
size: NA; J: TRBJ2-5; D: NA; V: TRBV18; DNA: TGTGCCAGCTCACCTCGGTTGCTTAGAGGAGAGACCCAGTACTTC; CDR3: CASSPRLLRGETQYF
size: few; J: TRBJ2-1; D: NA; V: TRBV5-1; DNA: TGCGCCAGCAGCTTGTGGTCAGGGGATTACATGTCCGAATACAATGAGCAGTTCTTC; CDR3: CASSLWSGDYMSEYNEQFF
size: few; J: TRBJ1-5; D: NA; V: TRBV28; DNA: TGTGCCAGCAGTTTCTTCGGTAGTGGGGGAGGACAGCCCCAGCATTTT; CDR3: CASSFFGSGGGQPQHF
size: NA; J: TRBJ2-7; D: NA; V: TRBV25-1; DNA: TGTGCCAGCAGTGAATCCACATTCTTCGAGCAGTACTTC; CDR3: CASSESTFFEQYF
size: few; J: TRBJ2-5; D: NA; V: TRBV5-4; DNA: TGTGCCAGCAGCTTGTCCAGGACTGTCCCGGTGGCCCAGTACTTC; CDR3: CASSLSRTVPVAQYF
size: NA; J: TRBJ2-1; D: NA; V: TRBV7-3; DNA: TGTGCCAGCAGCTTGACAGGCGCCCAAAATGAGCAGTTCTTC; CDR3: CASSLTGAQNEQFF
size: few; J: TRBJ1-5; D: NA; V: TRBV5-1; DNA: TGCGCCACTGGAGGGGCAGGGATAGGGCCTGTACCGCATTTT; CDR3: CATGGAGIGPVPHF
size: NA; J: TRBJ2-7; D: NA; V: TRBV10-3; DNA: TGTGCCATCGGGGCCAGCTCCTACGAGCAGTACTTC; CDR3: CAIGASSYEQYF
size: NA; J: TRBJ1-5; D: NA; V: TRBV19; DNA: TGTGCCAGTGTGACAGGAGGACAGCCCCAGCATTTT; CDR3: CASVTGGQPQHF
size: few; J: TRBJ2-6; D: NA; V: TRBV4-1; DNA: TGCGCCAGCAGCCAAGATGGGAGCTCTGGGGCCAACGTCCTGACTTTC; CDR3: CASSQDGSSGANVLTF
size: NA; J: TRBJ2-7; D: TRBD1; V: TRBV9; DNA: TGTGCCAGCAGCGCGCTATGGGGACAGGGGGCGGGTTACGAGCAGTACTTC; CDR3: CASSALWGQGAGYEQYF
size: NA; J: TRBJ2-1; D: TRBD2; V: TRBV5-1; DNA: TGCGCCAGCAGCTTGGACCCTAGCGGGCCCTCCTACAATGAGCAGTTCTTC; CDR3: CASSLDPSGPSYNEQFF
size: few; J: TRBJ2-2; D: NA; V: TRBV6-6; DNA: TGTGCCAGCAGTTATTCGGACATCGGGGAGCTGTTTTTT; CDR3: CASSYSDIGELFF